This TCR beta chain was sequenced in a study of radiation and T cells in renal cell carcinoma. Sequencing was performed with immunoSEQ multiplex PCR; in TCRdb, only in-frame clones are kept and a portion is missing. The sample yields 150,000 or so clones, approximately 90% seen once. Per the germline V gene, CDR1 is GTSNPN and CDR2 is SVGIG (reference sequence). There are 13 residues in the CDR3. The junction had 4 bases not matched to a gene; V was cut back by 6 bases and J by 4 bases. Sample time point: blood 2 weeks post-SBRT. Sample treatment: 15 Gy SBRT to primary tumor, nephrectomy 4 weeks later.

V gene TRBV30 combines with J gene TRBJ2-7; 12 nucleotides agree with TRBD1. This receptor was identified in a woman between 50 and 59 years old with renal cell carcinoma. Sequenced material: blood, taken from a patient whose treatment included radiotherapy and nephrectomy. The CDR3 sequence: CACRDRGLYEQYF. In nucleotides, the CDR3 is TGTGCCTGCCGGGACAGGGGGCTTTACGAGCAGTACTTC.